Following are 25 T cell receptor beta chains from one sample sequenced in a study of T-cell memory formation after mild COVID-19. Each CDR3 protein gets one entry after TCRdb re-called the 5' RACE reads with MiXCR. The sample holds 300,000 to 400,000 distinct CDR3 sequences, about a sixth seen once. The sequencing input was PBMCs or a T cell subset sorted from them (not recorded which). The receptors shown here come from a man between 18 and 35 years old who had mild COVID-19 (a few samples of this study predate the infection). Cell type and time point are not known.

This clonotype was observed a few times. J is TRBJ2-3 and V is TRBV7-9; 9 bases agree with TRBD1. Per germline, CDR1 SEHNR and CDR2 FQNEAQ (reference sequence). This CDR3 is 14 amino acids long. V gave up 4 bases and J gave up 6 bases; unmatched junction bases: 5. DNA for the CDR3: TGTGCCAGCAGCTCCGGGACAGGGTACGATACGCAGTATTTT. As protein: CASSSGTGYDTQYF.

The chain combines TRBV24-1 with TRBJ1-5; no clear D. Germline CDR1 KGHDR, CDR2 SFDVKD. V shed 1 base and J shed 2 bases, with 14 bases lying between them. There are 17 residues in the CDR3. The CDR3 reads CATSDLYRREGNQPQHF. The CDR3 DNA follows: TGTGCCACCAGTGATTTATACAGAAGGGAGGGCAATCAGCCCCAGCATTTT.

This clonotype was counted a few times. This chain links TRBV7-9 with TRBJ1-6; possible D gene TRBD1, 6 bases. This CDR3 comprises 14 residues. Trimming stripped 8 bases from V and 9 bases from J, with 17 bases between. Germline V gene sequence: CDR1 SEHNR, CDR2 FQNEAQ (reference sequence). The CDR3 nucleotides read TGTGCCAGCGGCTCTCCGGGGGCGAGTTCACCCCTCCACTTT. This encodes CASGSPGASSPLHF.

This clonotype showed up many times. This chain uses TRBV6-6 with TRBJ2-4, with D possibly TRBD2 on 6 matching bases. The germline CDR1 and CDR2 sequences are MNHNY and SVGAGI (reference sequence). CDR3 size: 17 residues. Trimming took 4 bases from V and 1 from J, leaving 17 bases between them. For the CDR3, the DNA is TGTGCCAGCAGTTCGCTGACGGGGGACGGTGCCAAAAACATTCAGTACTTC. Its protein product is CASSSLTGDGAKNIQYF.

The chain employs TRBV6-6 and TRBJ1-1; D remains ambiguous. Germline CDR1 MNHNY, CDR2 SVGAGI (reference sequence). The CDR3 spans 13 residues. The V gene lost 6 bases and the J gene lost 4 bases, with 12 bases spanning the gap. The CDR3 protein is CASSLTAVTEAFF. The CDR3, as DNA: TGTGCCAGCAGCTTGACGGCGGTCACTGAAGCTTTCTTT.

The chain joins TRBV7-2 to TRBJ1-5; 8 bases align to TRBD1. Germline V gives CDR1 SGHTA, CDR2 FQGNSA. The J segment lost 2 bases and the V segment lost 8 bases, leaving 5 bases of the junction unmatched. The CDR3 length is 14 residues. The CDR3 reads CASAPGQGNQPQHF. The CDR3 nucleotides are TGTGCCAGCGCACCGGGACAGGGCAATCAGCCCCAGCATTTT.

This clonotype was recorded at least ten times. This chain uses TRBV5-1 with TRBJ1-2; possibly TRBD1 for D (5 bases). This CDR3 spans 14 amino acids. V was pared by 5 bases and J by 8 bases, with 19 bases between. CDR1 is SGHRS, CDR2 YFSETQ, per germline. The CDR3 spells CASRPPEGLSGYTF. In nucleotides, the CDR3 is TGCGCCAGCAGACCTCCAGAGGGGCTTTCGGGCTACACCTTC. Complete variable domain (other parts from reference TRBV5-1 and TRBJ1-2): KAGVTQTPRYLIKTRGQQVTLSCSPISGHRSVSWYQQTPGQGLQFLFEYFSETQRNKGNFPGRFSGRQFSNSRSEMNVSTLELGDSALYLCASRPPEGLSGYTFGSGTRLTVV.

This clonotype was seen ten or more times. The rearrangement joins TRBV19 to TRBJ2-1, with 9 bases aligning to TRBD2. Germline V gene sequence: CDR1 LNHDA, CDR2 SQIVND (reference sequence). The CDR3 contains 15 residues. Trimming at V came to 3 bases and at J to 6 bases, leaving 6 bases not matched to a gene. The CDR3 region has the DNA TGTGCCAGTAGTATCCATGCGGGGGGGAGCAATGAGCAGTTCTTC. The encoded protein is CASSIHAGGSNEQFF.

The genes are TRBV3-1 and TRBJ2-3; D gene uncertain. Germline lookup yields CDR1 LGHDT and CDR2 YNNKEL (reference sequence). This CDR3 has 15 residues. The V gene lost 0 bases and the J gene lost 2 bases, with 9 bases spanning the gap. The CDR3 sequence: CASSQEWKDTDTQYF. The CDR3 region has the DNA TGTGCCAGCAGCCAAGAGTGGAAGGACACAGATACGCAGTATTTT.

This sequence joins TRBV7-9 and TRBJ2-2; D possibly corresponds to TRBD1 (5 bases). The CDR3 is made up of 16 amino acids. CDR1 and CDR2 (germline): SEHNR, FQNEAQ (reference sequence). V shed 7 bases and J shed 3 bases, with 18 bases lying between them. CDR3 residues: CASTPSRRAHTGELFF. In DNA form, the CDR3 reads TGTGCCAGCACCCCATCCCGCAGGGCGCACACCGGGGAGCTGTTTTTT.

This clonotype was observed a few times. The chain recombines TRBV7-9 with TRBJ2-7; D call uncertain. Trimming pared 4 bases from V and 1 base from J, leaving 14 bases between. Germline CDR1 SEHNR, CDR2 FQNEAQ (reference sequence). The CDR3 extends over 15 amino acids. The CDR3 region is CASSSTWTESYEQYF. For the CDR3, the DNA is TGTGCCAGCAGCTCTACTTGGACGGAATCCTACGAGCAGTACTTC.

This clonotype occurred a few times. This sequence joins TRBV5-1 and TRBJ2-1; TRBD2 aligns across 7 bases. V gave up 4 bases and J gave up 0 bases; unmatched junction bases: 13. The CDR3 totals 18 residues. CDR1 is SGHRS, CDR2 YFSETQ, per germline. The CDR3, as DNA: TGCGCCAGCAGCCGGGGGAGGGGTCGGGTGAGCTCCTACAATGAGCAGTTCTTC. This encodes CASSRGRGRVSSYNEQFF.

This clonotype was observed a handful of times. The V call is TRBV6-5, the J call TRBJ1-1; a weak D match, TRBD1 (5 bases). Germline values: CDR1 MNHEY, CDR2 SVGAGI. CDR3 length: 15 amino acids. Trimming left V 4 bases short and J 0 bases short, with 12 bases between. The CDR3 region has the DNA TGTGCCAGCAGTTCCACCGGGGCCTTGAACACTGAAGCTTTCTTT. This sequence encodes CASSSTGALNTEAFF.

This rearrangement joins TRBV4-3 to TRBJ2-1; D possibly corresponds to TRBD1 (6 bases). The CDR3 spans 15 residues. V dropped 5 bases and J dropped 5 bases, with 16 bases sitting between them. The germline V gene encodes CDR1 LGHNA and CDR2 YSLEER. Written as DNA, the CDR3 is TGCGCCAGCAGCACGGCAGGGGCCGAGGACAATGAGCAGTTCTTC. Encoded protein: CASSTAGAEDNEQFF.

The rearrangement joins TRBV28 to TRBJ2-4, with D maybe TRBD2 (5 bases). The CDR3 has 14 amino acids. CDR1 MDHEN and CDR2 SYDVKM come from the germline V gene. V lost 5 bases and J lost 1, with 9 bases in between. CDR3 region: CASSQSGAKNIQYF. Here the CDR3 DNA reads TGTGCCAGCAGTCAGTCGGGGGCCAAAAACATTCAGTACTTC.

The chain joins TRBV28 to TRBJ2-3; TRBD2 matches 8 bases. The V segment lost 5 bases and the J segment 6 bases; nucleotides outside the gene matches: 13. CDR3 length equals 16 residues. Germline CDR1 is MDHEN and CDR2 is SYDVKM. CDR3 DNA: TGTGCCAGCAGTCCCCCCCCCGGGGGGGCCACGGATACGCAGTATTTT. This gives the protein CASSPPPGGATDTQYF.

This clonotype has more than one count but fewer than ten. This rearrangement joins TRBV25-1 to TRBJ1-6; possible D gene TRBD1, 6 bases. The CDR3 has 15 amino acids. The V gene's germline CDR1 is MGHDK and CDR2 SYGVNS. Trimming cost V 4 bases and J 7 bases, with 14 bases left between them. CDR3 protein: CASSATTGWNSPLHF. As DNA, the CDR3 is TGTGCCAGCAGTGCCACGACAGGCTGGAATTCACCCCTCCACTTT.

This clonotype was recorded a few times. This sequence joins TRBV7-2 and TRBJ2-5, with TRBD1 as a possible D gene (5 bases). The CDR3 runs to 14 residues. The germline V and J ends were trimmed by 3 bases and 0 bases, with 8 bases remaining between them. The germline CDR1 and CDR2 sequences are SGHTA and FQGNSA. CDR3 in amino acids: CASSFDRYQETQYF. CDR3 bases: TGTGCCAGCAGCTTCGACAGATACCAAGAGACCCAGTACTTC.

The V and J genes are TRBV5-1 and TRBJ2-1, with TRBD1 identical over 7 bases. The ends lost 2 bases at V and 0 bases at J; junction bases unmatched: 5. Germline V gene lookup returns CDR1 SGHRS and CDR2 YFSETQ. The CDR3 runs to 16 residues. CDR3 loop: CASSFEGANSYNEQFF. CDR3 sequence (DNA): TGCGCCAGCAGCTTTGAGGGGGCGAACTCCTACAATGAGCAGTTCTTC.

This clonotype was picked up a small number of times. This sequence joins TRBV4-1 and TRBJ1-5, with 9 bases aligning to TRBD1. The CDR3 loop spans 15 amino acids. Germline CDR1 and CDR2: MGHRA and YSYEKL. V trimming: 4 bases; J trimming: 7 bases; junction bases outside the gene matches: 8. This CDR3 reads CASSLKGQGRQPQHF. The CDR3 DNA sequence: TGCGCCAGCAGCCTCAAGGGACAGGGCAGACAGCCCCAGCATTTT.

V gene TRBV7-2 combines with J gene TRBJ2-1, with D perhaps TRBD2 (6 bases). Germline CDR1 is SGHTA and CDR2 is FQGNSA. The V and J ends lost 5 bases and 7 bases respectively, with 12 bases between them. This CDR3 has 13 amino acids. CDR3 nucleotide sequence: TGTGCCAGCAGCGCCGTCCGGGGGAATGAGCAGTTCTTC. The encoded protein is CASSAVRGNEQFF.

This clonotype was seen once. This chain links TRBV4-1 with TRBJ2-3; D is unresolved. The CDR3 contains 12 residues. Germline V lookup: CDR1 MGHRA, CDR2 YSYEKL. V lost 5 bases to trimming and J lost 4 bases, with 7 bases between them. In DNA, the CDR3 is TGCGCCAGCAGCGAGAATTCAGATACGCAGTATTTT. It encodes CASSENSDTQYF.

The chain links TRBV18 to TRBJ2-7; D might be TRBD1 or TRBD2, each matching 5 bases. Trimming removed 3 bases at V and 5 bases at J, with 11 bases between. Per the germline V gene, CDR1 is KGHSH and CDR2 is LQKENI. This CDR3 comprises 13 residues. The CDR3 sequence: CASSPSRGDEQYF. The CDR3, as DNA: TGTGCCAGCTCACCGAGTCGAGGGGACGAGCAGTACTTC.

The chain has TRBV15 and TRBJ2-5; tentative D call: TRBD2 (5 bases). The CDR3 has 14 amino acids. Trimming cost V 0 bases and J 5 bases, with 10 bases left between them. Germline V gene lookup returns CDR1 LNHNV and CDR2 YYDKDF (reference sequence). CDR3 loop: CATSRDRGGETQYF. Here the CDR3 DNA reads TGTGCCACCAGCAGAGATCGCGGCGGGGAGACCCAGTACTTC.

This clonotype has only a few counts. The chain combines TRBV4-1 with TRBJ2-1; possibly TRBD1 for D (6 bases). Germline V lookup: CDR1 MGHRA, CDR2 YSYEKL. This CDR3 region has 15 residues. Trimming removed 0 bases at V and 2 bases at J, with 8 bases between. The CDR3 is CASSQEAGAYNEQFF. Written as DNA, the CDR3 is TGCGCCAGCAGCCAAGAGGCAGGGGCCTACAATGAGCAGTTCTTC.